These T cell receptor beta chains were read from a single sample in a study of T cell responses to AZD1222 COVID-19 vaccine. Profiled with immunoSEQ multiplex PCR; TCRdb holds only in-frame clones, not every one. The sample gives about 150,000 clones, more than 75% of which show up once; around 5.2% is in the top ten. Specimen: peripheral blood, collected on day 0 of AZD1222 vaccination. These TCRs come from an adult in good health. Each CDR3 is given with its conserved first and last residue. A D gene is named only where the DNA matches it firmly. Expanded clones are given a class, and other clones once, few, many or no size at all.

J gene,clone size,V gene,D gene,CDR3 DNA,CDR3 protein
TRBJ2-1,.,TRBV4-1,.,TGCGCCAGCAGCCAGCCAGGACACAAGTCCTACAATGAGCAGTTCTTC,CASSQPGHKSYNEQFF
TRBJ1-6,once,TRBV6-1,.,TGTGCCAGCAGTGATCGGAGGGGTACCCTCCACTTT,CASSDRRGTLHF
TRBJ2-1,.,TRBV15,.,TGTGCCACCAGCTCTGATCGGTCATCCTACAATGAGCAGTTCTTC,CATSSDRSSYNEQFF
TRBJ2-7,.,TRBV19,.,TGTGCCAGTAGTGTACAGGACAGCTACGAGCAGTACTTC,CASSVQDSYEQYF
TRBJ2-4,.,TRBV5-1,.,TGCGCCAGCAGCGGCGGGTCTGCCCCAGCGTACTTC,CASSGGSAPAYF
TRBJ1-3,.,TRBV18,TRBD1,TGTGCCAGCTCAACGGGACAGGGGGCTACGTCTGGAAACACCATATATTTT,CASSTGQGATSGNTIYF
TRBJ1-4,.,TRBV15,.,TGTGCCACCAGCAGAGATCGGGCTGGAAATGTAGAACTGTTTTTT,CATSRDRAGNVELFF
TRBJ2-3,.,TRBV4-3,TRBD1,TGCGCCAGCAGCCAGCAGGGGGGCACAGATACGCAGTATTTT,CASSQQGGTDTQYF
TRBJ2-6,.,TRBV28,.,TGTGCCAGCAGCCGACCCGGCGGCGCTGGGGCCAACGTCCTGACTTTC,CASSRPGGAGANVLTF
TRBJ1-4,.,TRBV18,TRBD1,TGTGCCAGCTCCACCGGGACAGGGGGAGAAAAACTGTTTTTT,CASSTGTGGEKLFF
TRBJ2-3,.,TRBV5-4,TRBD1,TGTGCCAGCAGCATGGACAGGGTACCAGATACGCAGTATTTT,CASSMDRVPDTQYF
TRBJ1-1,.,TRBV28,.,TGTGCCAGCAGTCTGATAGTCAGTTCTAACACTGAAGCTTTCTTT,CASSLIVSSNTEAFF
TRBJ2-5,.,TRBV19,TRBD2,TGTGCCAGTAGTACCCGGTATTATACTAGCGGGGAAGAGACCCAGTACTTC,CASSTRYYTSGEETQYF
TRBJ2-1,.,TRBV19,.,TGTGCCAGTAGTATAGATGTCCCCGGGAGCTCCTACAATGAGCAGTTCTTC,CASSIDVPGSSYNEQFF
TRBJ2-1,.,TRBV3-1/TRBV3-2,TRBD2,TGTGCCAGCAGAGGACTAGCGGGGGGTCTTTACAATGAGCAGTTCTTC,CASRGLAGGLYNEQFF
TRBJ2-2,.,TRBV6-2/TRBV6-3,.,TGTGCCAGCAGTTACAGGGGAGGCCCCGGGGAGCTGTTTTTT,CASSYRGGPGELFF
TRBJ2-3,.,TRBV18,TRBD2,TGTGCCAGCTCCCACACCTGGACTAGCGGGGGAGCGGATACGCAGTATTTT,CASSHTWTSGGADTQYF
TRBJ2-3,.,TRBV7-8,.,TGTGCCAGCACCCATGGGCTAGGATCAGATACGCAGTATTTT,CASTHGLGSDTQYF
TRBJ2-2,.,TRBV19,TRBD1,TGTGCCAGCCTCCAAGGGGGCGACACCGGGGAGCTGTTTTTT,CASLQGGDTGELFF
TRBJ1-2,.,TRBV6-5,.,TGTGCCAGCAGCCGGACAGCTGATGGCTACACCTTC,CASSRTADGYTF
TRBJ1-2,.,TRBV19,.,TGTGCCAGTAGTCGAGGGGCAGGGTCGGACTATGGCTACACCTTC,CASSRGAGSDYGYTF
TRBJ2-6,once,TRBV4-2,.,TGTGCCAGCAGCCAAGAGGACAGCTCTGGGGCCAACGTCCTGACTTTC,CASSQEDSSGANVLTF
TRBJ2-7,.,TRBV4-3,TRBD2,TGCGCCAGCAGCCAAGAACTAGCGGGGTTCTACGAGCAGTACTTC,CASSQELAGFYEQYF
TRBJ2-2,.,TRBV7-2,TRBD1,TGTGCCAGCAGCCTGTGGGGACAGGCCCTCGGGGAGCTGTTTTTT,CASSLWGQALGELFF
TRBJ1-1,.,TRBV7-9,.,TGTGCCAGCAGCACTCCGGGGGGCACTGAAGCTTTCTTT,CASSTPGGTEAFF
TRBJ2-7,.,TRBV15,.,TGTGCCACCAGCCTCCCCCCAGGGGCCTCCTACGAGCAGTACTTC,CATSLPPGASYEQYF
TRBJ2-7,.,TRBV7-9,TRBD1,TGTGCCAGCAGCTCTCCCTGGACAGGGGGCTCCTACGAGCAGTACTTC,CASSSPWTGGSYEQYF
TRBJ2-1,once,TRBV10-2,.,TGCGCCAGCAGTGTGAAGGGCTTTAATGAGCAGTTCTTC,CASSVKGFNEQFF
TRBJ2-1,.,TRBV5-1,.,TGCGCCAGCAGCCGAATCATGGAGGTGTCCTACAATGAGCAGTTCTTC,CASSRIMEVSYNEQFF
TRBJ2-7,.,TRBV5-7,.,TGTGCCAGCAGCTTGGGGCCGGGGAGTCCCCTTAAGGAGCAGTACTTC,CASSLGPGSPLKEQYF
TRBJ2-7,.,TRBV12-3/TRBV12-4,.,TGTGCCAGCAGTTTCCGATCTGAGCAGTACTTC,CASSFRSEQYF
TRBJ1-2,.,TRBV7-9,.,TGTGCCAGCAGCTCCTTGAGAGGAACCACTTTCAACTATGGCTACACCTTC,CASSSLRGTTFNYGYTF
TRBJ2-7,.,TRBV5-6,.,TGTGCCAGCAGCTTGTCCCCCTACGAGCAGTACTTC,CASSLSPYEQYF
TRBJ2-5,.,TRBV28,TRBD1,TGTGCCAGTTCGGACAGGGGGCGTGAAGAGACCCAGTACTTC,CASSDRGREETQYF
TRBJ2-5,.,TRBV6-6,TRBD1,TGTGCCAGCATAAGGGACAGGGGGCAAGAGACCCAGTACTTC,CASIRDRGQETQYF
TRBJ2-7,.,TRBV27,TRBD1,TGTGCCAGCAGTTTGCGGGACAGGACCTACGAGCAGTACTTC,CASSLRDRTYEQYF
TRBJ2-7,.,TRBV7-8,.,TGTGCCAGCAGCCACTCTTTATACGAGCAGTACTTC,CASSHSLYEQYF
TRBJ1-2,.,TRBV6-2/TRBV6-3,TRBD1,TGTGCCAGCAGTCCACCTTGGGCGACAGGGAGAAGTGGCTACACCTTC,CASSPPWATGRSGYTF
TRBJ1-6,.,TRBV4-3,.,TGCGCCAGCAGCCAAGACGCGGGGTCACCCCTCCACTTT,CASSQDAGSPLHF
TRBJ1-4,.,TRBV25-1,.,TGTGCCAGCAGTACCGGCGAAAAACTGTTTTTT,CASSTGEKLFF
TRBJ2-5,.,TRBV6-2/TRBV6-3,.,TGTGCCAGCAGTTTTGGAGGTTTTGGACAAGAGACCCAGTACTTC,CASSFGGFGQETQYF
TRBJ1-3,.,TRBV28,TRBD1,TGTGCCAGCAGTCCCCCCGGGACAGCTGGAAACACCATATATTTT,CASSPPGTAGNTIYF